The 29 T cell receptor beta chains below come from one sample, sequenced in a study of OX40 agonist ivuxolimab in advanced cancers. The protocol was immunoSEQ multiplex PCR, while the TCRdb copy is restricted to in-frame clones and leaves out a portion. The sample includes about 67,000 clones, 87% of them seen just once. Sequences were derived from CD4+ or CD8+ T cells sorted from blood, sampled in a trial of the OX40 agonist ivuxolimab. These receptors were obtained from an adult with an advanced solid tumor such as melanoma, head and neck, liver or kidney cancer.

The chain recombines TRBV19 with TRBJ2-7, with 8 bases aligning to TRBD1. Germline V gene lookup returns CDR1 LNHDA and CDR2 SQIVND (reference sequence). The CDR3 covers 14 residues. J was trimmed by 2 bases and V by 4 bases; bases with no gene match: 4. The CDR3 loop reads CASSNQQGAYEQYF. The CDR3 region has the DNA TGTGCCAGTAGTAACCAACAGGGGGCCTACGAGCAGTACTTC.

The DNA for the CDR3 is TGTGCCAGCAGAACGAACAGGGACGGCTATGGCTACACCTTC. It codes for CASRTNRDGYGYTF. The chain uses TRBV6-6 and TRBJ1-2, with D maybe TRBD1 (6 bases). Deletions cut 6 bases from V and 4 bases from J, with 15 bases between. This CDR3 is built from 14 residues. CDR1 and CDR2 from the germline V gene are MNHNY and SVGAGI (reference sequence).

The rearrangement joins TRBV28 to TRBJ1-2; D possibly corresponds to TRBD1 (5 bases). V was pared by 5 bases and J by 4 bases, with 17 bases between. The germline gives CDR1 MDHEN, CDR2 SYDVKM. The CDR3 sequence is 15 residues long. CDR3 protein: CASSPMVGTGYGYTF. The CDR3 bases are TGTGCCAGCAGTCCTATGGTCGGGACGGGCTATGGCTACACCTTC.

V and J are TRBV5-4 and TRBJ2-7; 11 positions match TRBD2. Trimming cost V 10 bases and J 4 bases; bases outside gene matches: 13. The CDR3 consists of 15 residues. Germline-derived CDR1 and CDR2 are SGHNT and YYREEE (reference sequence). The CDR3 loop reads CALSGGTSGRYEQYF. In DNA form, the CDR3 reads TGTGCCCTCAGCGGGGGGACTAGCGGACGTTACGAGCAGTACTTC.

This clone was recorded only once. This chain uses TRBV30 with TRBJ1-4, with TRBD1 matching over 9 bases. J lost 11 bases, V lost 2 bases, and 3 bases had no gene match. This CDR3 has 12 amino acids. Germline assignment: CDR1 GTSNPN and CDR2 SVGIG (reference sequence). The CDR3 protein is CAWSTGGWKLFF. The CDR3 nucleotides are TGTGCCTGGAGTACAGGGGGCTGGAAACTGTTTTTT.

V usage is TRBV11-2 and J usage is TRBJ1-1; D ambiguous. The length of the CDR3 is 14 residues. V was pared by 4 bases and J by 4 bases, with 13 bases between. Germline V gives CDR1 SGHAT, CDR2 FQNNGV. CDR3 amino acids: CASSSQASSTEAFF. The CDR3 DNA is TGTGCCAGCAGCTCTCAGGCTTCGAGCACTGAAGCTTTCTTT.

This clone showed up just once. The chain employs TRBV7-9 and TRBJ1-1, with D maybe TRBD1 (6 bases). The CDR3 extends over 13 amino acids. Germline-derived CDR1 and CDR2 are SEHNR and FQNEAQ (reference sequence). V shed 5 bases and J shed 11 bases, with 18 bases lying between them. The CDR3 loop reads CASSQGTEEVAFF. The DNA for the CDR3 is TGTGCCAGCAGCCAGGGGACGGAGGAAGTGGCTTTCTTT.

This chain joins TRBV25-1 and TRBJ1-2; no reliable D call. In germline, CDR1 is MGHDK, CDR2 SYGVNS. CDR3 size: 12 residues. V was trimmed by 5 bases and J by 8 bases, leaving 12 bases between them. CDR3 protein: CASSIPLEGYTF. The CDR3 region has the DNA TGTGCCAGCAGTATTCCCCTGGAAGGCTACACCTTC.

V is TRBV19 and J is TRBJ2-3; D possibly matches TRBD1 or TRBD2 (6 bases each). In germline, CDR1 is LNHDA, CDR2 SQIVND (reference sequence). This CDR3 contains 15 residues. V shed 2 bases and J shed 3 bases, with 12 bases lying between them. The CDR3: CASSILGGMTDTQYF. The DNA of the CDR3 is TGTGCCAGTAGTATACTCGGGGGCATGACAGATACGCAGTATTTT.

V usage is TRBV18 and J usage is TRBJ1-3; the D is unclear. Trimming removed 2 bases at V and 1 base at J, with 9 bases between. Looked up from germline, CDR1 is KGHSH and CDR2 is LQKENI. This CDR3 is built from 15 residues. CDR3 nucleotides: TGTGCCAGCTCACCAACGCACCTATCTGGAAACACCATATATTTT. As protein: CASSPTHLSGNTIYF.

This clone appeared a few times. The rearrangement joins TRBV13 to TRBJ2-5; the D gene is possibly TRBD1 (6 bases). Germline V gives CDR1 PRHDT, CDR2 FYEKMQ (reference sequence). V was clipped by 4 bases and J by 1 base, with 10 bases between them. This CDR3 has 14 residues. CDR3 bases: TGTGCCAGCAGCTGGAGACAGGCCCAAGAGACCCAGTACTTC. It specifies CASSWRQAQETQYF.

The chain is built from TRBV7-2 and TRBJ2-5, with D uncertain. V shed 1 base and J shed 2 bases, with 8 bases lying between them. The CDR3 totals 14 residues. Germline CDR1 SGHTA, CDR2 FQGNSA. CDR3 in amino acids: CASSLVGGQETQYF. The DNA for the CDR3 is TGTGCCAGCAGCTTAGTTGGCGGACAAGAGACCCAGTACTTC.

The chain couples TRBV11-2 to TRBJ2-7, with D tentatively TRBD1 (6 bases). The CDR3 runs to 18 residues. Trimming pared 5 bases from V and 0 bases from J, leaving 23 bases between. Germline CDR1 is SGHAT and CDR2 is FQNNGV. CDR3 residues: CASSPIYKGQKSSYEQYF. The CDR3 DNA sequence: TGTGCCAGCAGCCCCATCTACAAAGGACAGAAGAGCTCCTACGAGCAGTACTTC.

The CDR3 nucleotides are TGTGCCAGCAGCCTCAGGGGTTCCAACGAGCAGTACTTC. Its protein product is CASSLRGSNEQYF. J is TRBJ2-7 and V is TRBV6-6; tentative D call: TRBD1 (6 bases). Germline V lookup: CDR1 MNHNY, CDR2 SVGAGI (reference sequence). CDR3 size: 13 residues. The ends were cut back, 6 bases at V and 5 bases at J, with 14 bases in the middle.

The rearrangement links TRBV5-4 to TRBJ2-2; 7 nucleotides match TRBD1. The CDR3 extends over 16 amino acids. Germline loops: CDR1 SGHNT, CDR2 YYREEE (reference sequence). The trim removed 2 bases at V and 0 bases at J, leaving 4 bases unmatched. The CDR3 nucleotides read TGTGCCAGCAGCTTTGGACAGGCGGCGAACACCGGGGAGCTGTTTTTT. It specifies CASSFGQAANTGELFF.

This chain uses TRBV28 with TRBJ2-7; D is perhaps TRBD1 or TRBD2 (8 bases each). Germline CDR1 reads MDHEN; CDR2 reads SYDVKM. This CDR3 is built from 19 residues. Trimming shortened V by 8 bases and J by 1 base, and 30 bases separated the two germline ends. CDR3 residues: CASCGAGTGVAGQSYEQYF. CDR3 DNA: TGTGCCAGCTGTGGAGCCGGGACAGGAGTAGCGGGGCAGTCCTACGAGCAGTACTTC.

The chain couples TRBV30 to TRBJ2-3; 9 nucleotides match TRBD2. CDR1 and CDR2 from the germline V gene are GTSNPN and SVGIG (reference sequence). V was pared by 3 bases and J by 4 bases, with 2 bases of the junction left unmatched. The CDR3 extends over 13 amino acids. CDR3 nucleotides: TGTGCCTGGAGCGGACTAGCGCCAGATACGCAGTATTTT. It yields the protein CAWSGLAPDTQYF.

This clone was counted between two and nine times. The chain links TRBV5-6 to TRBJ2-5; no reliable D call. This CDR3 contains 15 residues. The germline CDR1 and CDR2 sequences are SGHDT and YYEEEE. Between the trimmed V and J ends, which lost 6 bases and 2 bases, there was a span of 17 bases. CDR3 in amino acids: CASTPLRRPQETQYF. CDR3 nucleotide sequence: TGTGCCAGCACCCCCCTGCGACGGCCGCAAGAGACCCAGTACTTC. Combining the CDR3 with reference TRBV5-6 and TRBJ2-5 gives the whole variable domain DAGVTQSPTHLIKTRGQQVTLRCSPKSGHDTVSWYQQALGQGPQFIFQYYEEEERQRGNFPDRFSGHQFPNYSSELNVNALLLGDSALYLCASTPLRRPQETQYFGPGTRLLVL.

This clone occurred once. This chain connects TRBV7-3 to TRBJ2-1; 11 bases agree with TRBD2. This CDR3 contains 16 residues. Germline V gene data show CDR1 as SGHTA and CDR2 as FQGTGA. Losses at the gene ends were 5 bases for V and 5 bases for J; bases not matched to a gene: 8. CDR3 DNA: TGTGCCAGCAGCCCAAATCCTAGCGGGGGGCACAATGAGCAGTTCTTC. This sequence encodes CASSPNPSGGHNEQFF. Together with reference TRBV7-3 and TRBJ2-1, the CDR3 gives the full variable domain: GAGVSQTPSNKVTEKGKYVELRCDPISGHTALYWYRQSLGQGPEFLIYFQGTGAADDSGLPNDRFFAVRPEGSVSTLKIQRTERGDSAVYLCASSPNPSGGHNEQFFGPGTRLTVL.

The V gene is TRBV18, the J gene TRBJ2-5; 9 bases line up with TRBD2. This CDR3 is 16 amino acids long. In germline, CDR1 is KGHSH, CDR2 LQKENI. After removal of 0 bases from V and 7 bases from J, the junction contained 9 bases not matched to a gene. CDR3 region: CASSPPRLAVVRTQYF. DNA for the CDR3: TGTGCCAGCTCACCACCGAGACTAGCGGTGGTCCGGACCCAGTACTTC.

There are a few counts of this clone. This chain joins TRBV10-3 and TRBJ1-2; unclear D gene. The CDR3 is 15 amino acids. The germline V and J ends were trimmed by 0 bases and 3 bases, with 11 bases remaining between them. Looked up from germline, CDR1 is ENHRY and CDR2 is SYGVKD. CDR3 loop: CAISESGGRDYGYTF. CDR3 sequence (DNA): TGTGCCATCAGTGAGTCTGGAGGGAGGGACTATGGCTACACCTTC.

This chain links TRBV11-3 with TRBJ2-1, with D unclear. Germline assignment: CDR1 SGHNT and CDR2 YENEEA. The V end was cut by 5 bases, the J end by 9 bases, with 14 bases between. The CDR3 runs to 13 residues. The chain's CDR3 is CASSQTATGEQFF. The CDR3 nucleotides read TGTGCCAGCAGCCAGACTGCTACTGGTGAGCAGTTCTTC.

DNA of the CDR3: TGTGCCAGCAGCTTAATCGGTCCGGGTGCGACGACAGATACGCAGTATTTT. It yields the protein CASSLIGPGATTDTQYF. The V gene is TRBV7-3, the J gene TRBJ2-3; no definite D call. Germline loops: CDR1 SGHTA, CDR2 FQGTGA. V lost 1 base to trimming and J lost 3 bases, with 17 bases between them. The CDR3 runs 17 residues.

The chain has TRBV27 and TRBJ2-1; 13 positions agree with TRBD2. The germline V gene encodes CDR1 MNHEY and CDR2 SMNVEV (reference sequence). J lost 6 bases, V lost 3 bases, and 5 bases had no gene match. The CDR3 totals 16 residues. This chain's CDR3 is CASSFRLAGGLNEQFF. CDR3 in DNA: TGTGCCAGCAGTTTCAGACTAGCGGGAGGCCTCAATGAGCAGTTCTTC.

This chain links TRBV29-1 with TRBJ2-7; either TRBD1 or TRBD2 may supply D (5 bases each). Looked up from germline, CDR1 is SQVTM and CDR2 is ANQGSEA. The germline V and J ends were trimmed by 3 bases and 1 base, with 10 bases remaining between them. This CDR3 is built from 13 residues. The CDR3 DNA is TGCAGCGTTGACGGGGACGGATCCTACGAGCAGTACTTC. It is translated as CSVDGDGSYEQYF.

The J gene is TRBJ1-1, the V gene TRBV29-1; D remains unclear. Germline-derived CDR1 and CDR2 are SQVTM and ANQGSEA. Trimming shortened V by 7 bases and J by 6 bases, and 9 bases separated the two germline ends. The CDR3 runs 10 residues. This CDR3 reads CSAVLAEAFF. The CDR3 coding sequence is TGCAGCGCCGTATTGGCTGAAGCTTTCTTT.

The rearrangement uses TRBV11-3 and TRBJ2-5, with 11 positions matching TRBD2. The germline gives CDR1 SGHNT, CDR2 YENEEA. This CDR3 region has 17 residues. After removal of 8 bases from V and 1 base from J, the junction contained 12 bases not matched to a gene. CDR3 DNA: TGTGCCAGCGGCCCCGATAGCGGGAGGGCCTTCCAAGAGACCCAGTACTTC. This gives the protein CASGPDSGRAFQETQYF. The variable domain in full, with the rest retrieved from reference TRBV11-3 and TRBJ2-5, is EAGVVQSPRYKIIEKKQPVAFWCNPISGHNTLYWYLQNLGQGPELLIRYENEEAVDDSQLPKDRFSAERLKGVDSTLKIQPAELGDSAVYLCASGPDSGRAFQETQYFGPGTRLLVL.

This chain links TRBV12-5 with TRBJ1-1; no definite D call. Germline loops: CDR1 LGHNT, CDR2 FRNRAP. This CDR3 is built from 16 residues. V lost 0 bases and J 3 bases, leaving 14 bases between the germline ends. Written as DNA, the CDR3 is TGTGCTAGTGGTTTGGTACTTGGCGCCACAGACACTGAAGCTTTCTTT. It yields the protein CASGLVLGATDTEAFF.

The rearrangement joins TRBV19 to TRBJ1-2; D not resolved. Germline assignment: CDR1 LNHDA and CDR2 SQIVND (reference sequence). CDR3 length: 12 residues. V dropped 0 bases and J dropped 8 bases, with 7 bases sitting between them. The DNA for the CDR3 is TGTGCCAGTAGTATAGAGGCCGCGGGCTACACCTTC. Translated: CASSIEAAGYTF.